This TCR beta chain was captured in a study of CD8+ T cells in alopecia areata. About the study: Oral tofacitinib (5 to 10 mg twice daily) was administered to treated patients. Patients remained on tofacitinib for 6 to 18 months and then went 6 months without it.

The study, taken as a whole, reports: Across lesional scalp, and particularly alopecia totalis/universalis, clonality surpassed that of normal scalp.

This CDR3 spans 14 amino acids. CDR1 SNHLY and CDR2 FYNNEI come from the germline V gene. Trimming took 8 bases from V and 6 from J, leaving 16 bases between them. A remark on this clone: The antigen is unknown.

Extracted from the samples, RNA was reverse transcribed into cDNA to serve as the sequencing template. The method was immunoSEQ multiplex PCR; TCRdb's version includes in-frame clones alone and lacks a portion of them. The sample carries 110,000 or so clones, roughly two fifths recorded once. Sequences were obtained from CD4+ T cells sorted from blood. The sequence derives from a human donor with alopecia areata. The chain joins TRBV2 to TRBJ2-2; TRBD2 is a possible D gene (6 bases). CDR3 amino acids: CASRRESSSGELFF. CDR3 nucleotide sequence: TGTGCCAGCCGCCGGGAGTCGAGTTCCGGGGAGCTGTTTTTT.